This TCR beta chain appears in the sequencing data of a study of CD8 T cells in ankylosing spondylitis. Overall study findings and caveats: Some motif variants were previously reported in reactive arthritis synovial fluid and blood. About 8 highly homologous variants made up a TCR beta motif, and this motif appeared characteristic of ankylosing spondylitis blood.

This clonotype was detected only a few times. As yet, its antigen is unknown. In making TCR beta libraries, quantitative 5'-RACE with molecular barcodes was used. TCRdb reanalysed the 5' RACE reads using MiXCR and keeps one entry per CDR3 protein. The sample lists approximately 540,000 distinct CDR3 sequences; over 9.5% were seen once. The TCR was taken from a male donor with ankylosing spondylitis. Sequencing used blood, either unsorted or a sorted T cell fraction (not recorded which).

The CDR3 sequence is CASRAEGDNNEQFF. The DNA of the CDR3 is TGCGCCAGCAGGGCGGAGGGGGATAACAATGAGCAGTTCTTC. The chain employs TRBV5-1 and TRBJ2-1; D is perhaps TRBD1 or TRBD2 (6 bases each). This CDR3 has 14 residues. Germline loops: CDR1 SGHRS, CDR2 YFSETQ. The germline V and J ends were trimmed by 5 bases and 5 bases, with 14 bases remaining between them.